This TCR beta chain is from a study of cytomegalovirus exposure and HLA in healthy donors. Per the germline V gene, CDR1 is WNHNN and CDR2 is SYGVQD (reference sequence). The V end was cut by 0 bases, the J end by 5 bases, with 17 bases between. This CDR3 contains 16 residues. Primers for the PCR totalled 60 Vbeta and 13 Jbeta. TCRdb keeps only in-frame clones here, not all; method: immunoSEQ multiplex PCR. Among about 92,000 clones listed, under 80% were seen once. The chain links TRBV10-1 to TRBJ2-7, with a tentative D call TRBD1 (7 bases). Input material: PBMCs. This sequence was found in a man over 45 in good health and CMV-seropositive. DNA of the CDR3: TGCGCCAGCAGTGAGTCGGAGGGGACAGCACCGGACGAGCAGTACTTC. As protein: CASSESEGTAPDEQYF.